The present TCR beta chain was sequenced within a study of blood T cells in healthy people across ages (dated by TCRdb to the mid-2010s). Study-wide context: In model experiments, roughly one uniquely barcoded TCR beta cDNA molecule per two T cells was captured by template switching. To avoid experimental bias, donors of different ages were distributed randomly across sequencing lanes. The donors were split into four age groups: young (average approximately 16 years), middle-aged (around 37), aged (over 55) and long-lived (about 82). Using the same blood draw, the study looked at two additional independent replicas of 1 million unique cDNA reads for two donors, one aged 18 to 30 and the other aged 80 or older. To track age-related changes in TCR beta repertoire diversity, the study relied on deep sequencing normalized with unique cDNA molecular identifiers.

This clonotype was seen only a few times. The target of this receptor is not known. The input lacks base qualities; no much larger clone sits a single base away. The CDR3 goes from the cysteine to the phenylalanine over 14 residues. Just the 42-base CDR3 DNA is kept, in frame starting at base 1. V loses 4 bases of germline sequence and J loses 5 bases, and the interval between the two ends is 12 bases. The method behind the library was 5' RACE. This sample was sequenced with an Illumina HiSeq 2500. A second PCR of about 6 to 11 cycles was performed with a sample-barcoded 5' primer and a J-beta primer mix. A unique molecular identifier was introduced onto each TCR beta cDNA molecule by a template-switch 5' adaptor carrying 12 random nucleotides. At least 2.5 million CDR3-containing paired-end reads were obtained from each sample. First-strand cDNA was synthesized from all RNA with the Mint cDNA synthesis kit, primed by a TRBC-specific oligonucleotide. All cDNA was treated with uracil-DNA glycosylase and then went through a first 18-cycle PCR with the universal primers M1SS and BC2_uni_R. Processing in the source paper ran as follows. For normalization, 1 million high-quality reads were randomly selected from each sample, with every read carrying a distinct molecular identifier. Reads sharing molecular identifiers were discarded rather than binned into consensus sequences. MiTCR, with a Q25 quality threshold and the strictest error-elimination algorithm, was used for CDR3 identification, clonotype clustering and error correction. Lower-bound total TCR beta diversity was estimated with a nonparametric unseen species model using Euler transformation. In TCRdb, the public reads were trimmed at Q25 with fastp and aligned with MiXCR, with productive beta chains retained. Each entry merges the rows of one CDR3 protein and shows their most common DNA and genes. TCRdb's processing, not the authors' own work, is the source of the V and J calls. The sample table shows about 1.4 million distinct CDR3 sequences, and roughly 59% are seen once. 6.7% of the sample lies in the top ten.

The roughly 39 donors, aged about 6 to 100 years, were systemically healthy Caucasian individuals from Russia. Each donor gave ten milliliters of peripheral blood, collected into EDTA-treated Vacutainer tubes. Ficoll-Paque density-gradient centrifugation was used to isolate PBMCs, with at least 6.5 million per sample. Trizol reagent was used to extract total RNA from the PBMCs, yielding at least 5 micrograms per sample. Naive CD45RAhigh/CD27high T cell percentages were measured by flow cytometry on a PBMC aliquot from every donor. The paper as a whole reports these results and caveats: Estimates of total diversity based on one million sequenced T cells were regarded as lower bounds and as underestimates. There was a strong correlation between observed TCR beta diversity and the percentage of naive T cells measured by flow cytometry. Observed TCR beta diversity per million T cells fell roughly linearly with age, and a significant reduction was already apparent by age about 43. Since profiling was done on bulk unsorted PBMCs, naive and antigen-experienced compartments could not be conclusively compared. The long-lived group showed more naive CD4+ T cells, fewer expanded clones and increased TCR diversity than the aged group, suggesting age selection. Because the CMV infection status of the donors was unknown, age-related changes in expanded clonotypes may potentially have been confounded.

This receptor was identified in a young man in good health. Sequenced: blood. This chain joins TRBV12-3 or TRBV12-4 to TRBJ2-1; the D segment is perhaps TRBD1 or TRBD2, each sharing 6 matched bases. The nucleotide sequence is TGTGCCAGCAGTTACGGGGGCAGGGACAATGAGCAGTTCTTC. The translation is CASSYGGRDNEQFF.